Listed below are T cell receptor beta chains from one sample, sequenced in a study of cytomegalovirus exposure and HLA in healthy donors. The protocol was immunoSEQ multiplex PCR, while the TCRdb copy is restricted to in-frame clones and leaves out a portion. The profile covers about 130,000 clones, with roughly 80% appearing a single time and approximately 20% taken by the ten largest. The material sequenced was PBMCs. The receptors come from a man between 18 and 29 years old in good health and CMV-seropositive. CDR3s include the opening cysteine and the closing phenylalanine or tryptophan. The D gene is left open where the match is weak. A clone size is listed for some rows: how often the clone was seen (once, few, many), or a class if it is expanded.

TRBJ1-5 TRBV6-1 - - TGTGCCAGCAGCCGACAGGGCAATCAGCCCCAGCATTTT CASSRQGNQPQHF
TRBJ2-5 TRBV5-4 - - TGTGCCAGCAGCTTGGGGCCACCGCCGGGGGAGACCCAGTACTTC CASSLGPPPGETQYF
TRBJ1-3 TRBV29-1 once - TGCAGCGTTGATTCGGGTCCCGGAAACACCATATATTTT CSVDSGPGNTIYF
TRBJ1-1 TRBV6-1 - - TGTGCCAGCAGTGAAGCTTGGGGGCAGCAGGACACTGAAGCTTTCTTT CASSEAWGQQDTEAFF
TRBJ1-1 TRBV6-1 few - TGTGCCAGCAGTGGAGGGTGGGGCACTGAAGCTTTCTTT CASSGGWGTEAFF
TRBJ2-3 TRBV7-3 - - TGTGCCAGCAGCCTAGTTAGCGGTTCTAGCACAGATACGCAGTATTTT CASSLVSGSSTDTQYF
TRBJ2-5 TRBV27 - - TGTGCCAGCAGCCCCTTCTGGGGCAGGGCAGTTGGGGAGACCCAGTACTTC CASSPFWGRAVGETQYF
TRBJ2-4 TRBV5-6 - TRBD2 TGTGCCAGCAGCTTGACCCGGCTGGCGGGAGACATTCAGTACTTC CASSLTRLAGDIQYF
TRBJ1-5 TRBV7-8 - - TGTGCCAGCAGCTTATTAGTGGCCGGTCACAGATATAGCAATCAGCCCCAGCATTTT CASSLLVAGHRYSNQPQHF
TRBJ1-3 TRBV30 - - TGTGCCTTGGAGGGAGGTATTACTGGAAACACCATATATTTT CALEGGITGNTIYF
TRBJ2-2 TRBV7-8 - - TGTGCCAGCAGTTTGTACAGGAACACCGGGGAGCTGTTTTTT CASSLYRNTGELFF
TRBJ2-7 TRBV5-1 - - TGCGCCAGCAGCTTGGAAGACAGCGAGCAGTACTTC CASSLEDSEQYF
TRBJ2-7 TRBV18 few - TGTGCCAGCTCACCAGGGAGTAACGAGCAGTACTTC CASSPGSNEQYF